This entry lists 23 T cell receptor beta chains sequenced from one sample in a study of T cells after yellow fever vaccination. MiXCR was run by TCRdb on the 5' RACE reads, yielding one entry per CDR3 protein. The sample has approximately 250,000 distinct CDR3 sequences; around 3.5% are singletons. The specimen was PBMCs, collected 15 days after the yellow fever booster vaccination. The receptors shown here come from a man younger than 30 who received the YFV17D yellow fever vaccine.

This clonotype was detected many times. The V call is TRBV11-1, the J call TRBJ2-1; D possibly corresponds to TRBD2 (6 bases). The CDR3 spans 16 residues. Germline lookup yields CDR1 SGHAT and CDR2 FQDESV (reference sequence). The V and J ends lost 0 bases and 3 bases respectively, with 12 bases between them. The DNA of the CDR3 is TGTGCCAGCAGCTTAGCCCGGGGGTTGAACTACAATGAGCAGTTCTTC. Residues: CASSLARGLNYNEQFF.

This clonotype was seen at least ten times. V usage is TRBV5-1 and J usage is TRBJ2-7; 11 bases are shared with TRBD1. V lost 0 bases and J lost 6; bases outside the gene matches: 5. Germline CDR1 and CDR2: SGHRS and YFSETQ. This CDR3 is built from 15 residues. CDR3 nucleotide sequence: TGCGCCAGCAGCTTGGCCGGGACAGGGGGTAGCGAGCAGTACTTC. Translation: CASSLAGTGGSEQYF.

This clonotype came up a few times. The chain joins TRBV28 to TRBJ2-3; 7 nucleotides line up with TRBD1. J lost 4 bases, V lost 8 bases, and 18 bases had no gene match. Per germline, CDR1 MDHEN and CDR2 SYDVKM. The CDR3 extends over 17 amino acids. The chain's CDR3 is CASAIPTGAYMADTQYF. CDR3 DNA sequence: TGTGCCAGCGCCATCCCAACAGGGGCGTATATGGCAGATACGCAGTATTTT.

This clonotype was seen many times. This chain links TRBV7-6 with TRBJ1-4; unclear D gene. CDR3 size: 14 residues. Germline V lookup: CDR1 SGHVS, CDR2 FNYEAQ. With 5 bases removed from V and 2 bases from J, the gap between germline ends came to 9 bases. The CDR3 DNA sequence: TGTGCCAGCAGCCTACAGATTACTAATGAAAAACTGTTTTTT. Residues: CASSLQITNEKLFF.

V usage is TRBV19 and J usage is TRBJ2-5, with TRBD2 identical over 10 bases. The germline CDR1 and CDR2 sequences are LNHDA and SQIVND (reference sequence). This CDR3 contains 17 residues. V lost 0 bases, J lost 4 bases, and 8 bases stayed unmatched. CDR3 in DNA: TGTGCCAGTAGTATAGATGGGACTAGCGACGGCGGAGAGACCCAGTACTTC. This encodes CASSIDGTSDGGETQYF.

This clonotype was seen ten or more times. The chain carries TRBV5-1 and TRBJ1-2; the D gene is possibly TRBD1 (6 bases). V lost 4 bases and J lost 5, with 21 bases in between. Germline V gene sequence: CDR1 SGHRS, CDR2 YFSETQ. The CDR3 is 16 amino acids. This CDR3 is CASSQATGIGIYGYTF. CDR3 DNA sequence: TGCGCCAGCAGCCAAGCGACAGGAATCGGGATTTATGGCTACACCTTC.

This clonotype showed up many times. The chain joins TRBV7-9 to TRBJ2-2, with D possibly TRBD2 on 5 matching bases. The CDR3 extends over 14 amino acids. Germline values: CDR1 SEHNR, CDR2 FQNEAQ (reference sequence). Deletions cut 7 bases from V and 6 bases from J, with 15 bases between. The CDR3 spells CASIPAGSPGELFF. The CDR3 nucleotides read TGTGCCAGCATCCCTGCGGGTAGCCCCGGGGAGCTGTTTTTT.

The chain recombines TRBV7-2 with TRBJ1-6; D is uncertain. CDR3 length: 13 amino acids. Trimming cost V 3 bases and J 7 bases, with 7 bases left between them. CDR1 SGHTA and CDR2 FQGNSA come from the germline V gene. The CDR3 is CASSFVRNSPLHF. DNA for the CDR3: TGTGCCAGCAGCTTTGTCAGAAATTCACCCCTCCACTTT.

The chain employs TRBV9 and TRBJ2-1, with TRBD2 identical over 7 bases. CDR3 length equals 15 residues. J gave up 10 bases and V 4 bases, and 14 bases lay outside the gene matches. CDR1 and CDR2 from the germline V gene are SGDLS and YYNGEE. The CDR3 here is CASSRWAGDPDEQFF. The DNA for the CDR3 is TGTGCCAGCAGCCGATGGGCGGGGGACCCTGACGAGCAGTTCTTC.

This clonotype showed up many times. The chain uses TRBV20-1 and TRBJ2-5, with TRBD2 as a possible D gene (6 bases). The CDR3 is 12 residues long. V dropped 6 bases and J dropped 4 bases, with 12 bases sitting between them. CDR1 and CDR2 (germline): DFQATT, SNEGSKA (reference sequence). CDR3 sequence reads: CSATRGSETQYF. The CDR3 nucleotides are TGCAGTGCGACCCGGGGGTCAGAGACCCAGTACTTC.

This clonotype was seen repeatedly, ten times or more. The DNA for the CDR3 is TGCGCCAGCAGCCAAGCCCTAAGCTCCTATAATTCACCCCTCCACTTT. Amino acids: CASSQALSSYNSPLHF. The V and J genes are TRBV4-3 and TRBJ1-6; D uncertain. This CDR3 is 16 amino acids long. Germline assignment: CDR1 LGHNA and CDR2 YSLEER. The V end lost 1 base, the J end lost 0 bases, and 7 bases lay between the germline ends.

This clonotype was seen repeatedly, ten times or more. The genes are TRBV25-1 and TRBJ1-2; 8 bases map to TRBD1. The V gene end was trimmed by 2 bases and the J gene end by 7 bases; junction bases not matched to a gene: 21. The CDR3 contains 19 residues. In germline, CDR1 is MGHDK, CDR2 SYGVNS. The CDR3 bases are TGTGCCAGCAGTGAAAATTCCCCCATCCCCCCCAGGGGGCTGAGTGGCTACACCTTC. The encoded protein is CASSENSPIPPRGLSGYTF.

This clonotype has more than one count but fewer than ten. V gene TRBV5-1 combines with J gene TRBJ2-1; D remains unclear. This CDR3 is 13 amino acids long. The germline CDR1 and CDR2 sequences are SGHRS and YFSETQ. V lost 0 bases, J lost 6 bases, and 7 bases lay in between. CDR3 DNA: TGCGCCAGCAGCTTGGGTTGGGCCAATGAGCAGTTCTTC. Protein sequence: CASSLGWANEQFF.

This clonotype was seen a few times. The chain has TRBV7-9 and TRBJ1-5, with D hard to call. Per germline, CDR1 SEHNR and CDR2 FQNEAQ (reference sequence). With 4 bases removed from V and 2 bases from J, the gap between germline ends came to 12 bases. CDR3 size: 15 residues. The CDR3 sequence is CASSSSVGGNQPQHF. The CDR3 region has the DNA TGTGCCAGCAGCTCATCCGTCGGGGGCAATCAGCCCCAGCATTTT.

This clonotype was recorded at least ten times. The CDR3 is CASSLGGSDLNQPQHF. CDR3 nucleotides: TGCGCCAGCAGCTTAGGCGGGTCCGACCTCAATCAGCCCCAGCATTTT. The chain links TRBV5-1 to TRBJ1-5; D not certain. This CDR3 has 16 residues. CDR1 and CDR2 (germline): SGHRS, YFSETQ. Trimming shortened V by 2 bases and J by 3 bases, and 15 bases separated the two germline ends.

This clonotype was seen ten or more times. This sequence joins TRBV5-6 and TRBJ2-3; D is possibly TRBD2 (6 bases). Germline V gene lookup returns CDR1 SGHDT and CDR2 YYEEEE. The V and J ends lost 4 bases and 8 bases respectively, with 14 bases between them. The CDR3 is 13 amino acids. CDR3 sequence: CASSQSGLGTQYF. For the CDR3, the DNA is TGTGCCAGCAGCCAGAGCGGGCTGGGTACGCAGTATTTT.

This clonotype was seen at least ten times. This chain joins TRBV30 and TRBJ2-7, with a possible D match to TRBD2 (5 bases). The germline V gene has CDR1 GTSNPN and CDR2 SVGIG (reference sequence). The CDR3 is 11 amino acids. CDR3 in amino acids: CARADTYEQYF. For the CDR3, the DNA is TGTGCGAGGGCTGATACCTACGAGCAGTACTTC. Complete variable domain (other parts from reference TRBV30 and TRBJ2-7): SQTIHQWPATLVQPVGSPLSLECTVEGTSNPNLYWYRQAAGRGLQLLFYSVGIGQISSEVPQNLSASRPQDRQFILSSKKLLLSDSGFYLCARADTYEQYFGPGTRLTVT.

This clonotype was picked up many times. The chain couples TRBV7-2 to TRBJ2-7, with 7 bases matching TRBD1. Germline assignment: CDR1 SGHTA and CDR2 FQGNSA. The CDR3 has 13 residues. V dropped 3 bases and J dropped 2; count of bases not matched to a gene: 1. In nucleotides, the CDR3 is TGTGCCAGCAGCTTCGGGACAGCCTACGAGCAGTACGTC. Protein sequence: CASSFGTAYEQYV.

This clonotype was seen ten or more times. This sequence joins TRBV5-4 and TRBJ1-6, with a tentative D call TRBD1 (6 bases). V dropped 3 bases and J dropped 8 bases, with 18 bases sitting between them. Germline CDR1 reads SGHNT; CDR2 reads YYREEE (reference sequence). The length of the CDR3 is 16 residues. The CDR3 reads CASSSPVGGQYSPLHF. The CDR3 bases are TGTGCCAGCAGCTCCCCAGTCGGGGGGCAGTATTCACCCCTCCACTTT.

This clonotype was counted many times. The chain has TRBV12-3 or TRBV12-4 and TRBJ1-1, with D tentatively TRBD1 (5 bases). V gave up 5 bases and J gave up 4 bases, with 14 bases separating them. CDR3 length equals 14 residues. This chain's CDR3 is CASSTREGGTEAFF. The CDR3 region has the DNA TGTGCCAGCAGTACCAGGGAGGGTGGCACTGAAGCTTTCTTT.

This clonotype was picked up many times. The CDR3 protein is CASSLGQNNSPLHF. DNA of the CDR3: TGCGCCAGCAGCTTGGGGCAGAATAATTCACCCCTCCACTTT. The chain joins TRBV5-1 to TRBJ1-6; D gene uncertain. V lost 0 bases, J lost 5 bases, and 6 bases lay in between. Germline assignment: CDR1 SGHRS and CDR2 YFSETQ. The CDR3 spans 14 residues.

This clonotype has at least ten counts. The genes are TRBV4-1 and TRBJ2-3; perhaps TRBD1 as D (6 bases). The length of the CDR3 is 13 residues. The V end lost 5 bases, the J end lost 6 bases, and 12 bases lay between the germline ends. The germline V gene has CDR1 MGHRA and CDR2 YSYEKL. The DNA for the CDR3 is TGCGCCAGCAGCGGGGGCGCAGGGGATACGCAGTATTTT. It translates to CASSGGAGDTQYF.

This clonotype turned up a few times. This chain uses TRBV18 with TRBJ2-3; D is uncertain. CDR1 and CDR2 from the germline V gene are KGHSH and LQKENI. The CDR3 contains 15 residues. The V gene lost 3 bases and the J gene lost 2 bases, with 12 bases spanning the gap. The CDR3 spells CASSPLGTNTDTQYF. The CDR3, as DNA: TGTGCCAGCTCACCTCTCGGCACCAACACAGATACGCAGTATTTT. Full variable domain (outside the CDR3, taken from reference TRBV18 and TRBJ2-3): NAGVMQNPRHLVRRRGQEARLRCSPMKGHSHVYWYRQLPEEGLKFMVYLQKENIIDESGMPKERFSAEFPKEGPSILRIQQVVRGDSAAYFCASSPLGTNTDTQYFGPGTRLTVL.